This T cell receptor (beta chain) emerged from a study of CD8 T cells in Susac syndrome (dated by TCRdb to between 2017 and 2020). Background on the whole study: Repertoire sequencing was used to test whether CD8+ T cell activation and differentiation in Susac syndrome was antigen driven. The study compared CD8+ T cell repertoire clonality among 12 healthy donors, about 14 Susac syndrome patients and approximately 16 multiple sclerosis patients. Broad study findings and their caveats: The TCR sequencing and HLA analysis was acknowledged to have included a relatively small number of individuals.

For this clonotype: Its antigen remains undetermined. Base-call qualities are not available, and no considerably larger clone is one nucleotide away.

Between the V and J ends, shortened by 10 bases and 1 base respectively, the junction contains 6 bases. CDR1 and CDR2 were assigned from the germline V gene (reference sequence) as MNHEY and SMNVEV. The CDR3 runs 11 residues from the cysteine to the phenylalanine. CDR3 DNA only is kept here, 33 bases in frame from base 1. Peripheral blood CD8+ and CD4+ T cells from healthy donors, Susac syndrome patients and multiple sclerosis patients were profiled using high-throughput TCR beta sequencing. The multiple sclerosis controls were treatment-naive patients whose relapsing-remitting disease, either stable or active, fulfilled the revised McDonald criteria. Bulk CD8+ and CD4+ T cells were purified by magnetic negative isolation, while CD8+ TEMRA cells were enriched using FACS. Blood was collected in EDTA tubes and processed within 24 hours, with PBMCs isolated through density gradient centrifugation. PBMCs intended for TCR sequencing were cryopreserved in liquid nitrogen and were subsequently thawed in a 37 degrees C water bath. Purity of sorted or isolated CD4+, CD8+ and CD8+ TEMRA cells was at least 90%.

RNA was extracted with the RNeasy kit and roughly 0.5 to 1 ug was reverse transcribed using random hexamers. The immunoSEQ multiplex PCR assay, covering 54 Vbeta and 13 Jbeta segments, was used to amplify TCR beta CDR3 regions. To correct PCR amplification bias, a synthetic template baseline was used for both primer optimization and computational correction. On the study's bioinformatics: Reads were annotated to V, D and J genes according to IMGT and were analyzed with immunoSEQ Analyzer, with only productive sequences retained. To calculate clonality, Shannon entropy was normalized by log2 of the number of productive unique sequences and then subtracted from one. For each patient and control, public and private clones were evaluated within the 100 most prevalent clones. Clones were defined as Susac-specific when absent from the healthy and MS cohorts, from 1,000 to 1,100 published viral clones and from other ImmuneACCESS disease sequences. TCRdb took the public reads, trimmed them with fastp at Q25, ran MiXCR for clone calling and kept in-frame beta chains. Identical CDR3 protein sequences are pooled into one entry, listed with their most common genes and DNA. These V and J calls rely on TCRdb rather than the paper's analysis. In this sample the table shows a few hundred thousand distinct CDR3 sequences, 85% of which occur a single time. The ten biggest clones cover approximately 0.12% of the sample.

The source of this sequence is a human donor with multiple sclerosis. Sequencing was performed on CD8+ T cells from PBMCs. The receptor chain draws on TRBV27 and TRBJ2-3; the D gene cannot be named for sure. The nucleotides are TGTGCCACCACGGGCACAGATACGCAGTATTTT. Its translation reads: CATTGTDTQYF.